This record covers a single T cell receptor (beta chain). Its antigen is still unknown. Per-base qualities were not stored, and no clone one base away is much larger. The source of the sample is a study of blood T cell repertoires in COVID-19 (TCRdb year 2020). Study-level background: Samples covering the acute and convalescent phases of COVID-19 were provided by collaborators in the United States, Italy and Spain. The prospective study material was composed of cDNA or gDNA derived from T cells, B-cell-depleted T cells, or PBMCs. Where HLA class I and class II types were available, the types were taken from metadata supplied by the sample provider, not from assay-based typing. Nearly every sample came with metadata listing a de-identified subject ID, COVID-19 status, age in years and sex. Subjects who had been exposed to COVID-19, were actively infected with it, or had recovered from it provided the deeply sampled blood TCRbeta repertoires that made up the dataset. The repertoires were released in a freely available public database intended as a resource for research on the immune response to SARS-CoV-2. The samples were drawn from the first 160 participants of the ongoing ImmuneRACE study and from about 1,200 subjects provided by 6 global collaborators.

CDR1 and CDR2, per the germline V gene, are SGHRS and YFSETQ. V is pared back by 4 bases and J by 0 bases, with 11 bases lying between the germline termini. The CDR3 measures 15 amino acids from cysteine to phenylalanine. The read is trimmed to its CDR3 DNA, 45 bases read in frame from base 1. Overall results and qualifications from the work: How much clinical and demographic metadata was included differed by source and by participant, and the metadata was provided uncurated.

TCRbeta CDR3 regions were amplified from genomic DNA by means of the immunoSEQ Assay, a bias-controlled multiplex PCR. The authors' pipeline ran thus. Nucleated cell counts per sample were estimated from amplification of reference gene primers within the assay. Sequence reads were collapsed and filtered to measure the absolute abundance of every unique TCRbeta CDR3 rearrangement. For each sample, productive Simpson clonality was calculated as the square root of Simpson's diversity index across productive rearrangements. Held by TCRdb, this immuneACCESS table contains in-frame sequences only and omits some clones. Under half of the omission traces to an unresolved V gene where checked; the cause of the rest is unknown. Clonal size and the V and J genes are those of that table, whereas D and trimming came from the DNA. The sample records roughly 70,000 clones, around 86% of which are singletons. The ten largest make up around 4.2% of the sample.

Each collaborating institution followed its own protocols to collect whole blood in K2EDTA tubes. For TCRbeta analysis, collaborator samples were shipped as frozen whole blood, as isolated PBMCs, or as DNA extracted from either sample type. The rearrangement combines TRBV5-1 with TRBJ1-3; TRBD1 could be the D gene, as 5 bases match. This receptor was taken from a man in his 70s with active COVID-19. The sample was peripheral blood. The nucleotides read TGCGCCAGCAGCCTGGGACTGACCTCTGGAAACACCATATATTTT. Its translation is CASSLGLTSGNTIYF.